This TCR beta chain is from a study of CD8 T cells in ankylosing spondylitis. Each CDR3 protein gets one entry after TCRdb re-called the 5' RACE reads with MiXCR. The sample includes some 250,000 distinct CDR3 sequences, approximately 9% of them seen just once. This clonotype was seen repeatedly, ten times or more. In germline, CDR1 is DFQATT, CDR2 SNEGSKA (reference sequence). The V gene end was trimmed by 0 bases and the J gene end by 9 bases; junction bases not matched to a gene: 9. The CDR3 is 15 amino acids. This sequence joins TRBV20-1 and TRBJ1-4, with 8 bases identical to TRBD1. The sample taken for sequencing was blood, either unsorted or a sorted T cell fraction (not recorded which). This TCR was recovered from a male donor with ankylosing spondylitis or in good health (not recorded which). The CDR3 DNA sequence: TGCAGTGCTAGAGATACGGGACAGGACGTGCAAAAACTGTTTTTT. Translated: CSARDTGQDVQKLFF.